Presented here are 18 T cell receptor beta chains from one specimen sequenced in a study of CD8 T cells in Susac syndrome. RNA amounts of about 0.5 to 1 ug underwent reverse transcription with random hexamers. TCRdb itself ran the immunoSEQ multiplex PCR reads through MiXCR, one entry per CDR3 protein. The sample includes around 200,000 distinct CDR3 sequences, 85% to 95% of them seen just once. Sequencing input: CD4+ T cells from PBMCs. These TCRs come from a human donor in good health.

The chain uses TRBV20-1 and TRBJ1-6; TRBD1 is a possible D gene (5 bases). The CDR3 sequence is 15 residues long. V lost 3 bases to trimming and J lost 0 bases, with 9 bases between them. The germline gives CDR1 DFQATT, CDR2 SNEGSKA (reference sequence). The DNA for the CDR3 is TGCAGTGCTAGGGGGCAGAGCTCCTATAATTCACCCCTCCACTTT. It is translated as CSARGQSSYNSPLHF.

The rearrangement uses TRBV29-1 and TRBJ1-1; 8 nucleotides match TRBD1. The CDR3 totals 14 residues. V was pared by 6 bases and J by 5 bases, with 11 bases of the junction left unmatched. Looked up from germline, CDR1 is SQVTM and CDR2 is ANQGSEA. The CDR3 reads CSVAPGQEKTEAFF. DNA of the CDR3: TGCAGCGTCGCACCGGGACAGGAGAAAACTGAAGCTTTCTTT. Combining the CDR3 with reference TRBV29-1 and TRBJ1-1 gives the whole variable domain SAVISQKPSRDICQRGTSLTIQCQVDSQVTMMFWYRQQPGQSLTLIATANQGSEATYESGFVIDKFPISRPNLTFSTLTVSNMSPEDSSIYLCSVAPGQEKTEAFFGQGTRLTVV.

V gene TRBV9 combines with J gene TRBJ2-3; TRBD2 aligns across 9 bases. V was clipped by 3 bases and J by 6 bases; unmatched bases: 5. The CDR3 runs 14 residues. In germline, CDR1 is SGDLS, CDR2 YYNGEE. The CDR3 region is CASSDSGRRDTQYF. The CDR3 DNA reads as TGTGCCAGCAGCGATAGCGGGAGAAGGGATACGCAGTATTTT.

This clonotype has only one observation. DNA of the CDR3: TGCAGTGCCCAGACTAGCGGGCCGCGGGGAGAGCAGTTCTTC. It is translated as CSAQTSGPRGEQFF. The chain carries TRBV20-1 and TRBJ2-1; 10 nucleotides line up with TRBD2. The CDR3 is made up of 14 amino acids. Germline V gives CDR1 DFQATT, CDR2 SNEGSKA (reference sequence). J was trimmed by 10 bases and V by 6 bases; bases with no gene match: 12.

CDR3 nucleotide sequence: TGTGCCAGCAGCCAATCGGGTCTGGAGCAGTACGTC. Residues: CASSQSGLEQYV. V usage is TRBV3-1 and J usage is TRBJ2-7; unclear D gene. The CDR3 runs to 12 residues. V gave up 2 bases and J gave up 7 bases, with 9 bases separating them. CDR1 and CDR2 (germline): LGHDT, YNNKEL (reference sequence).

The J gene is TRBJ2-7, the V gene TRBV5-1; either TRBD1 or TRBD2 may fit D (5 bases each). In germline, CDR1 is SGHRS, CDR2 YFSETQ. The CDR3 totals 15 residues. Trimming pared 2 bases from V and 4 bases from J, leaving 16 bases between. As DNA, the CDR3 is TGCGCCAGCAGCTTAAACAGTGGGGGATCATACGAGCAGTACGTC. Translation gives CASSLNSGGSYEQYV.

The V gene is TRBV3-1, the J gene TRBJ2-1; 7 bases agree with TRBD1. Germline-derived CDR1 and CDR2 are LGHDT and YNNKEL (reference sequence). The CDR3 spans 13 residues. Trimming took 5 bases from V and 15 from J; bases not matched to a gene: 13. CDR3 DNA sequence: TGTGCCAGCAGCGCACAGGGTGAAGGGACAGTGTTCTTC. It yields the protein CASSAQGEGTVFF.

This clonotype was detected only a few times. This chain uses TRBV4-1 with TRBJ2-7; TRBD2 might be the D (6 bases). With 1 base removed from V and 5 bases from J, the gap between germline ends came to 9 bases. Germline V gene lookup returns CDR1 MGHRA and CDR2 YSYEKL. The CDR3 consists of 13 residues. The CDR3 sequence is CASSQGPGDEQYV. The CDR3 DNA is TGCGCCAGCAGCCAAGGGCCGGGAGACGAGCAGTACGTC.

The genes are TRBV3-1 and TRBJ1-5, with TRBD1 as a possible D gene (5 bases). This CDR3 is built from 15 residues. Germline values: CDR1 LGHDT, CDR2 YNNKEL (reference sequence). The V end was cut by 3 bases, the J end by 5 bases, with 14 bases between. The CDR3 nucleotides read TGTGCCAGCAGCCACCACCGGGAAGGGGATCAGCCCCAGCATTTT. Its translation: CASSHHREGDQPQHF.

V gene TRBV29-1 combines with J gene TRBJ2-6; the D is unclear. V was clipped by 4 bases and J by 4 bases, with 8 bases between them. This CDR3 contains 13 residues. CDR1 SQVTM and CDR2 ANQGSEA come from the germline V gene. CDR3 nucleotide sequence: TGCAGCGTTGGAAGTACGGGGGCCAACGTCCTGACTTTC. Amino acids: CSVGSTGANVLTF.

The count of this clonotype is one. This chain connects TRBV27 to TRBJ2-1; 12 positions agree with TRBD2. J lost 4 bases, V lost 4 bases, and 8 bases had no gene match. The germline gives CDR1 MNHEY, CDR2 SMNVEV (reference sequence). The CDR3 consists of 17 residues. The CDR3 DNA is TGTGCCAGCAGTTCAAAGAGACTAGCGGGAGTATACAATGAGCAGTTCTTC. Translated, it gives CASSSKRLAGVYNEQFF.

This clonotype was seen only once. The CDR3 region is CASSTASIADTYEQYV. As DNA, the CDR3 is TGTGCCAGCAGTACCGCGTCGATAGCGGATACCTACGAGCAGTACGTC. The chain combines TRBV28 with TRBJ2-7; maybe TRBD2 (6 bases). The germline V gene encodes CDR1 MDHEN and CDR2 SYDVKM. The CDR3 has 16 amino acids. The V end lost 5 bases, the J end lost 2 bases, and 19 bases lay between the germline ends.

The genes are TRBV29-1 and TRBJ2-4; D remains ambiguous. V lost 6 bases and J 7 bases, leaving 10 bases between the germline ends. This CDR3 is built from 11 residues. CDR1 and CDR2 (germline): SQVTM, ANQGSEA. The CDR3 sequence: CSVYDFNIQYF. The DNA of the CDR3 is TGCAGCGTATATGATTTTAACATTCAGTACTTC.

The rearrangement joins TRBV4-3 to TRBJ2-2; 7 positions agree with TRBD2. The CDR3 spans 15 residues. V shed 4 bases and J 4 bases; nucleotides not matched to a gene: 6. Germline-derived CDR1 and CDR2 are LGHNA and YSLEER. This chain's CDR3 is CASSLGEGITGELFF. The CDR3 bases are TGCGCCAGCAGCCTGGGGGAGGGGATCACCGGGGAGCTGTTTTTT.

The chain uses TRBV27 and TRBJ1-5; D is uncertain. Germline values: CDR1 MNHEY, CDR2 SMNVEV (reference sequence). The V end was cut by 3 bases, the J end by 5 bases, with 5 bases between. This CDR3 contains 12 residues. The DNA of the CDR3 is TGTGCCAGCAGTTTTCGTGATCAGCCCCAGCATTTT. This codes for CASSFRDQPQHF.

The gene calls are TRBV18 and TRBJ2-7; possible D gene TRBD1, 6 bases. Germline CDR1 KGHSH, CDR2 LQKENI. The V and J ends lost 3 bases and 1 base respectively, with 13 bases between them. The CDR3 is 15 residues long. CDR3 DNA: TGTGCCAGCTCACCGTCAGGACAGCGTTCCTACGAGCAGTACTTC. It translates to CASSPSGQRSYEQYF.

The rearrangement uses TRBV30 and TRBJ1-5; TRBD1 matches at 9 bases. CDR1 and CDR2 from the germline V gene are GTSNPN and SVGIG (reference sequence). The junction had 2 bases not matched to a gene; V was cut back by 8 bases and J by 0 bases. This CDR3 has 13 amino acids. In nucleotides, the CDR3 is TGTGCCCGGGGACAGGGTAGCAATCAGCCCCAGCATTTT. Protein: CARGQGSNQPQHF.

The rearrangement uses TRBV4-1 and TRBJ1-1; D might be TRBD1 (5 bases). This CDR3 is built from 15 residues. Trimming took 4 bases from V and 0 from J, leaving 12 bases between them. CDR1 MGHRA and CDR2 YSYEKL come from the germline V gene. The CDR3 nucleotides are TGCGCCAGCAGCCTTGCGACAGCCATGAACACTGAAGCTTTCTTT. It codes for CASSLATAMNTEAFF.